The following is a T cell receptor beta chain sequence with its context. The sample is drawn from a study of T cells in localized non-small cell lung cancer. Clones were read by immunoSEQ multiplex PCR, and TCRdb kept only the in-frame ones, dropping some. This table has 35,000 to 50,000 clones, approximately 86% appearing once. The source of this sequence is a man between 40 and 69 years old with stage I lung adenocarcinoma. The sample consisted of peripheral blood, taken before any cancer treatment.

The CDR3: CASRGRDSNQPQHF. The CDR3 DNA follows: TGTGCCAGCAGGGGCCGAGATAGCAATCAGCCCCAGCATTTT. The chain recombines TRBV28 with TRBJ1-5; D is unclear. Per germline, CDR1 MDHEN and CDR2 SYDVKM. The CDR3 length is 14 residues. The V gene lost 6 bases and the J gene lost 0 bases, with 9 bases spanning the gap.